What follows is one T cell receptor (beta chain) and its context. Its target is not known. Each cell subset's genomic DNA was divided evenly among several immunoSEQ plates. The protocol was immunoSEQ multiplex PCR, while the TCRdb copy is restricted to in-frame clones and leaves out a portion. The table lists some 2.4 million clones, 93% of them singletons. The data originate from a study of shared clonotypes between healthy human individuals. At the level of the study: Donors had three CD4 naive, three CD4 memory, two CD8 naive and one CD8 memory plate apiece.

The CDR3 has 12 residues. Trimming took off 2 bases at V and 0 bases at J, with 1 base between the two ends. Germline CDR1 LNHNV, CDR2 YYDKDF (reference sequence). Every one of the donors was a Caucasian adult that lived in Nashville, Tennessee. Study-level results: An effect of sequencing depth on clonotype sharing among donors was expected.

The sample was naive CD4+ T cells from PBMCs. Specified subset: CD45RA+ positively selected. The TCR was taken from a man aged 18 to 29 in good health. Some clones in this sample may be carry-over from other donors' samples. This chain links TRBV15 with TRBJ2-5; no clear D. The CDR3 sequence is CATSRNQETQYF. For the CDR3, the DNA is TGTGCCACCAGCAGAAACCAAGAGACCCAGTACTTC.